This TCR beta chain appears in the sequencing data of a study of T-cell memory formation after mild COVID-19. The overall study: Across donors, TCR clusters were largely donor specific.

From germline, CDR1 is SGHTA and CDR2 FQGNSA. J lost 0 bases, V lost 4 bases, and 4 bases had no gene match. The CDR3 contains 15 residues. About this clonotype itself: Its target is unknown.

Points from the study as a whole: Cross-reactive memory appears to have joined, as suggested by some responding clones showing up in pre-infection memory.

5'RACE, which relied on constant-segment primers, yielded TCR alpha and TCR beta cDNA libraries carrying sample barcodes and UMIs. TCRdb passed the 5' RACE reads through MiXCR, listing each CDR3 protein once. Of approximately 300,000 distinct CDR3 sequences in the sample, roughly 15% were seen once. This clonotype originated in a man younger than 35 who had mild COVID-19 (a few samples of this study predate the infection). Cell type and time point are not known. The sequencing input was PBMCs or a T cell subset sorted from them (not recorded which). The chain has TRBV7-2 and TRBJ2-5, with 8 positions matching TRBD1. The CDR3 here is CASSSGQAYQETQYF. For the CDR3, the DNA is TGTGCCAGCAGCTCGGGACAGGCCTACCAAGAGACCCAGTACTTC.